These T cell receptor beta chains were read from a single sample in a study of T cell clones after liver transplantation. Repertoires were generated with immunoSEQ multiplex PCR, while TCRdb's copy carries only in-frame clones and drops some. This table holds about 120,000 clones, 90% found once. The sequences come from CD4+ T cells from blood, collected 12 months after liver transplant. These receptors all stem from a human patient who received a liver transplant. Certain T cells may be donor cells from the graft. The conserved cysteine and the conserved F or W are not part of the CDR3 here.

ASSLVGNKGEQF	12	TRBV11-3	TRBJ2-1
ASSEGLYGYT	10	TRBV2	TRBJ1-2
ASSQDSRGPKTGELF	15	TRBV4-3	TRBJ2-2
ASSRSSRVETQY	12	TRBV7-9	TRBJ2-5
SAFQEGYT	8	TRBV20-1	TRBJ1-2
ASSLDLGGADEQY	13	TRBV7-9	TRBJ2-7
ASSLVGGRSGNTIY	14	TRBV7-8	TRBJ1-3
ASSIDSGRSSYEQY	14	TRBV19	TRBJ2-7
ASSSTGTSGSLDTQY	15	TRBV28	TRBJ2-3
ASSLVGTDTQY	11	TRBV7-3	TRBJ2-3
ASSPPGASNQPQH	13	TRBV18	TRBJ1-5
ASSSGLAVTDTQY	13	TRBV5-1	TRBJ2-3
ASSHEGGLEAF	11	TRBV11-2	TRBJ1-1
ASSPPTGGGYT	11	TRBV11-3	TRBJ1-2
ASSRGRTNEKLF	12	TRBV28	TRBJ1-4
ASSQKGQQRKTQY	13	TRBV14	TRBJ2-5
ASAGTGDSGNTIY	13	TRBV6-5	TRBJ1-3
ASSVRDRGRGSQETQY	16	TRBV19	TRBJ2-5
AISETNQPQH	10	TRBV10-3	TRBJ1-5
ASSEYQIPYEQY	12	TRBV6-1	TRBJ2-7
ASSFPPTGAGEQF	13	TRBV28	TRBJ2-1
ASSDRGGDEKLF	12	TRBV10-2	TRBJ1-4
ASSLNIDTEAF	11	TRBV5-5	TRBJ1-1
ASSLGQYEQY	10	TRBV28	TRBJ2-7
ASSLLAEPSTDTQY	14	TRBV7-2	TRBJ2-3
ASSIPGGSGYT	11	TRBV19	TRBJ1-2
ASSFPGTSICCEQY	14	TRBV12-1	TRBJ2-7
ASSLLGTDTQY	11	TRBV5-8	TRBJ2-3
ASRRAGQAYGYT	12	TRBV9	TRBJ1-2
ASTWEERGEQY	11	TRBV7-2	TRBJ2-7
ASSFVGRPYNEQF	13	TRBV5-4	TRBJ2-1
ASSFIGISYEQY	12	TRBV7-9	TRBJ2-7
ASSWVANYGYT	11	TRBV19	TRBJ1-2
ASNVGTRAYNEQF	13	TRBV6-1	TRBJ2-1
ASSIAGRTEAF	11	TRBV19	TRBJ1-1
ASSRSQETQY	10	TRBV19	TRBJ2-5
ASSGRGLGELF	11	TRBV5-6	TRBJ2-2
ASSTSGKETQY	11	TRBV7-9	TRBJ2-5
ASSIGRDQPQH	11	TRBV19	TRBJ1-5
AISGAGTGDQPQH	13	TRBV10-3	TRBJ1-5
AGIDGNSYEQY	11	TRBV23-1	TRBJ2-7
ASSPRNIASYNEQF	14	TRBV18	TRBJ2-1
ASSQSRTSGSYEQY	14	TRBV4-2	TRBJ2-7
ASSSEGRANQPQH	13	TRBV11-2	TRBJ1-5